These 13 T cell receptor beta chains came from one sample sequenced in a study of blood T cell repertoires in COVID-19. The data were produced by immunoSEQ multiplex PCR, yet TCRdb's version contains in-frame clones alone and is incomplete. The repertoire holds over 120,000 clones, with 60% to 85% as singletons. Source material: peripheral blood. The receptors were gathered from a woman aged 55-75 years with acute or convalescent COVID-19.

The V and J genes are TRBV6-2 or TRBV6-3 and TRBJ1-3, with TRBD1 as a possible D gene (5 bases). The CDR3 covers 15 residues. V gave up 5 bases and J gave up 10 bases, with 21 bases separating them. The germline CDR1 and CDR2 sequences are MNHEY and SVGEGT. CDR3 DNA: TGTGCCAGCAGTACCCGTGCGGGGACTTCATGGACCATATATTTT. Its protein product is CASSTRAGTSWTIYF.

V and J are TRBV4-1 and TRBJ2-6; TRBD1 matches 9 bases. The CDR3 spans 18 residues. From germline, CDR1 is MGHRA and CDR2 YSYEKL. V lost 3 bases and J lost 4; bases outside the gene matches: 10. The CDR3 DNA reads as TGCGCCAGCAGCCAGACCCCCGGGACAGGGTACGGGGCCAACGTCCTGACTTTC. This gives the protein CASSQTPGTGYGANVLTF.

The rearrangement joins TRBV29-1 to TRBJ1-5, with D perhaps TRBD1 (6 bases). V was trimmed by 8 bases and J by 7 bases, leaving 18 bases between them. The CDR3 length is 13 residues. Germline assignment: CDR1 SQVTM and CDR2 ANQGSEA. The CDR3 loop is CSLQGTEGQPQHF. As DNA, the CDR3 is TGCAGCCTCCAGGGGACCGAGGGGCAGCCCCAGCATTTT. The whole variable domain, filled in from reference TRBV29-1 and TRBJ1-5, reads SAVISQKPSRDICQRGTSLTIQCQVDSQVTMMFWYRQQPGQSLTLIATANQGSEATYESGFVIDKFPISRPNLTFSTLTVSNMSPEDSSIYLCSLQGTEGQPQHFGDGTRLSIL.

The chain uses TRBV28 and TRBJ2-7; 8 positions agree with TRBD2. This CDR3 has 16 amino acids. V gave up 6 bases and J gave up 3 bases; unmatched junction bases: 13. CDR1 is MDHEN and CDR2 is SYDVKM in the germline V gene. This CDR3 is CASRKSGGRLGYEQYF. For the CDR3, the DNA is TGTGCCAGCAGAAAAAGTGGCGGGAGGCTCGGCTACGAGCAGTACTTC.

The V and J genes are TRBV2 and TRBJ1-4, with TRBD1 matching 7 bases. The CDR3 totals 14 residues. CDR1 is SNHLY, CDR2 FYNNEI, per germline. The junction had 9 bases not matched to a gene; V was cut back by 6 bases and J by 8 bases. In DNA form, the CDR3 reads TGTGCCAGCAGGGAACACAGGGGTGGGGAAAAACTGTTTTTT. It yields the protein CASREHRGGEKLFF.

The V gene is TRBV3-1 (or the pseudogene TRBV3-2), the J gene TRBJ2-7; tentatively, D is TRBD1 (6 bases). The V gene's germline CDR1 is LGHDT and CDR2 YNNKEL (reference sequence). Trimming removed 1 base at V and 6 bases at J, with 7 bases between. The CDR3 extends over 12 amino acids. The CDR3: CASSQGGGEQYF. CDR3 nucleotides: TGTGCCAGCAGCCAAGGAGGGGGCGAGCAGTACTTC.

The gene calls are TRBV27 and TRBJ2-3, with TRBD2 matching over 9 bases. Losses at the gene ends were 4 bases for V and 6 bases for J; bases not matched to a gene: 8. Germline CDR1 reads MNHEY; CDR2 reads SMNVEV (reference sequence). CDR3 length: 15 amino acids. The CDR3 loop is CASSSLAGGGDTQYF. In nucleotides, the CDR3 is TGTGCCAGCAGTTCCCTGGCGGGAGGGGGGGATACGCAGTATTTT.

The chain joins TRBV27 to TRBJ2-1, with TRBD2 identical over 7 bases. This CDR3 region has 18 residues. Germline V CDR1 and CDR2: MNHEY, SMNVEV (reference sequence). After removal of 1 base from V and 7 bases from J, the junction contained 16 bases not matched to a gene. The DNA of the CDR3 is TGTGCCAGCAGTTTATATTCCAGCGGGATCAGCCAGAGAAATGAGCAGTTCTTC. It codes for CASSLYSSGISQRNEQFF.

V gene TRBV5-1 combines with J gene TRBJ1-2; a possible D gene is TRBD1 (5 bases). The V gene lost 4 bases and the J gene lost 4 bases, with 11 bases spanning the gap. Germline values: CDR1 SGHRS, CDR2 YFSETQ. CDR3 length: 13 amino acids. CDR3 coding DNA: TGCGCCAGCAGCCGTCGGGGGAGCTATGGCTACACCTTC. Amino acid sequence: CASSRRGSYGYTF.

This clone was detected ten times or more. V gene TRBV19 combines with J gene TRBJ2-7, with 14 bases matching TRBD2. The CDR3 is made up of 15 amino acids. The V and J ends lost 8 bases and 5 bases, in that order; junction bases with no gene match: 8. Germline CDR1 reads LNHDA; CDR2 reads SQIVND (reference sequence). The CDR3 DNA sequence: TGTGCCAGTCGGACTAGCGGGGGGAGGAGCGACGAGCAGTACTTC. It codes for CASRTSGGRSDEQYF.

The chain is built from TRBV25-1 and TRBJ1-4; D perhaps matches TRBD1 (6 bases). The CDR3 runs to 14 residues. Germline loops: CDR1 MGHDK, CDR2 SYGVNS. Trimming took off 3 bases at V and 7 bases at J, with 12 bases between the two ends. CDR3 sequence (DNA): TGTGCCAGCAGTGACAGGGGAGTCGGTGAAAAACTGTTTTTT. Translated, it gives CASSDRGVGEKLFF.

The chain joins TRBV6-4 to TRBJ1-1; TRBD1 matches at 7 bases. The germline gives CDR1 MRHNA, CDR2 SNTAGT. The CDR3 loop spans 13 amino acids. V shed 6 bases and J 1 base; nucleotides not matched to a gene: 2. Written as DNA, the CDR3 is TGTGCCAGCAGACAGGGGCCGAACACTGAAGCTTTCTTT. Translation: CASRQGPNTEAFF.

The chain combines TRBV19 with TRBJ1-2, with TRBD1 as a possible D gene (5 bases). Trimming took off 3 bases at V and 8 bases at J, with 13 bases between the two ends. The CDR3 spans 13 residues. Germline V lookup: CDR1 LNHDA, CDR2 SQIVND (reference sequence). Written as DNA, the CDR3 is TGTGCCAGTAGTATCCGCAGGGTAAGCGGCTACACCTTC. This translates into CASSIRRVSGYTF.